The following is a TCR beta chain sequence with its context. Only in-frame clones appear in the TCRdb table, and some are missing; sequencing was by immunoSEQ multiplex PCR. Of more than 100,000 clones in the sample, just over 90% were seen once. These data come from a study of control samples from healthy donors and cancer patients. V shed 5 bases and J 7 bases; nucleotides not matched to a gene: 17. The CDR3 extends over 17 amino acids. In germline, CDR1 is MNHEY, CDR2 SMNVEV (reference sequence). What was sequenced was blood. The clonotype comes from a woman younger than 35 in good health. The chain links TRBV27 to TRBJ2-1, with TRBD2 matching over 7 bases. The CDR3 spells CASSPDLTGGPLNEQFF. In DNA form, the CDR3 reads TGTGCCAGCAGTCCCGATCTTACGGGAGGCCCCCTTAATGAGCAGTTCTTC.